This TCR beta chain derives from a study of cytomegalovirus exposure and HLA in healthy donors. Study observations and caveats: Common viral pathogens seemed to be connected with several of the most significant clusters, according to a later analysis.

Researchers ran the PCR with 60 Vbeta and 13 Jbeta primers. Clones were read by immunoSEQ multiplex PCR, and TCRdb kept only the in-frame ones, dropping some. This sample has approximately 120,000 clones; approximately 73% occur once, and the top ten carry about 4.4%. About this clone itself: The antigen remains unidentified.

The sequence was collected from a man between 60 and 75 years old in good health and CMV-seropositive. The sequenced sample was PBMCs.

CDR3 amino acids: CASSERDRVGQPQHF. CDR3 nucleotides: TGTGCCAGCAGTGAACGGGACAGGGTTGGTCAGCCCCAGCATTTT. This chain links TRBV2 with TRBJ1-5, with 9 bases that match TRBD1. The CDR3 consists of 15 residues. Germline V lookup: CDR1 SNHLY, CDR2 FYNNEI. V was clipped by 2 bases and J by 6 bases; unmatched bases: 5.